A single sample is the source of the 5 T cell receptor beta chains below, sequenced in a study of cytomegalovirus exposure and HLA in healthy donors. The study ran its PCR with 60 Vbeta and 13 Jbeta primers. The protocol was immunoSEQ multiplex PCR, while the TCRdb copy is restricted to in-frame clones and leaves out a portion. The sample carries approximately 160,000 clones, 65% to 80% recorded once. The sample taken for sequencing was PBMCs. These receptors were collected from a woman in her forties in good health and CMV-seropositive.

V gene TRBV27 combines with J gene TRBJ1-2; possible D gene TRBD1, 5 bases. This CDR3 is built from 14 residues. The germline V gene encodes CDR1 MNHEY and CDR2 SMNVEV (reference sequence). The V end was cut by 6 bases, the J end by 0 bases, with 11 bases between. The CDR3 nucleotides are TGTGCCAGCAGGAAACAGGAAACTAACTATGGCTACACCTTC. Its protein is CASRKQETNYGYTF.

This chain links TRBV5-6 with TRBJ1-3, with 7 positions matching TRBD1. CDR1 and CDR2 from the germline V gene are SGHDT and YYEEEE. Losses at the gene ends were 4 bases for V and 0 bases for J; bases not matched to a gene: 13. The CDR3 runs to 18 residues. The DNA of the CDR3 is TGTGCCAGCAGCAGACCCGAGGACAGGACGGTCTCTGGAAACACCATATATTTT. This encodes CASSRPEDRTVSGNTIYF.

V is TRBV27 and J is TRBJ2-3, with 10 bases fitting TRBD2. Germline V gene sequence: CDR1 MNHEY, CDR2 SMNVEV (reference sequence). Germline trimming cut 3 bases from V and 2 bases from J; bases unmatched to any gene: 5. The CDR3 is made up of 16 amino acids. The CDR3 loop reads CASSFGSGGDTDTQYF. CDR3 DNA: TGTGCCAGCAGTTTTGGGAGCGGGGGGGACACAGATACGCAGTATTTT.

As DNA, the CDR3 is TGTGCCTGGAGTTCTGGACAGGGGAGCGGCTACACCTTC. Its translation is CAWSSGQGSGYTF. The rearrangement uses TRBV30 and TRBJ1-2, with TRBD1 identical over 9 bases. The CDR3 covers 13 residues. The trim removed 2 bases at V and 8 bases at J, leaving 6 bases unmatched. Germline V gene data show CDR1 as GTSNPN and CDR2 as SVGIG (reference sequence).

This chain links TRBV5-4 with TRBJ2-5, with D hard to call. CDR1 and CDR2 (germline): SGHNT, YYREEE (reference sequence). This CDR3 comprises 12 residues. Trimming shortened V by 0 bases and J by 3 bases, and 3 bases separated the two germline ends. The CDR3 coding sequence is TGTGCCAGCAGCTTGGCAGAAGAGACCCAGTACTTC. It translates to CASSLAEETQYF. The full variable domain, completed using reference TRBV5-4 and TRBJ2-5, is ETGVTQSPTHLIKTRGQQVTLRCSSQSGHNTVSWYQQALGQGPQFIFQYYREEENGRGNFPPRFSGLQFPNYSSELNVNALELDDSALYLCASSLAEETQYFGPGTRLLVL.